This T cell receptor beta chain was profiled in a study of T-cell memory formation after mild COVID-19. TCRdb passed the 5' RACE reads through MiXCR, listing each CDR3 protein once. Of approximately 340,000 distinct CDR3 sequences in the sample, around 15% were seen once. The clonotype comes from a man aged 18 to 35 who had mild COVID-19 (a few samples of this study predate the infection). Cell type and time point are not known. Sequenced sample: PBMCs or a T cell subset sorted from them (not recorded which).

The CDR3 spells CASSYRRSYEQYF. As DNA, the CDR3 is TGTGCCAGCAGTTACCGGCGCTCCTACGAGCAGTACTTC. V gene TRBV6-5 combines with J gene TRBJ2-7; D is unclear. Germline CDR1 is MNHEY and CDR2 is SVGAGI. V shed 2 bases and J shed 0 bases, with 5 bases lying between them. CDR3 length: 13 residues.